This T cell receptor (beta chain) was sequenced in a study of blood T cell repertoires in COVID-19. Germline V gene lookup returns CDR1 LGHNA and CDR2 YNFKEQ. Trimming removed 7 bases from V and 6 bases from J; junction bases left unmatched: 6. The CDR3 extends over 15 amino acids. TCRdb's copy holds only in-frame clones and misses some; the assay was immunoSEQ multiplex PCR. The data hold some 370,000 clones, with nearly 90% observed a single time. This chain links TRBV4-2 with TRBJ2-2, with 12 bases identical to TRBD1. Sequencing input: peripheral blood. This clonotype originated in a man aged 18 to 35 with active or convalescent COVID-19. The CDR3 here is CASTAGTGGPGELFF. Here the CDR3 DNA reads TGTGCCAGCACGGCCGGGACAGGGGGCCCCGGGGAGCTGTTTTTT.